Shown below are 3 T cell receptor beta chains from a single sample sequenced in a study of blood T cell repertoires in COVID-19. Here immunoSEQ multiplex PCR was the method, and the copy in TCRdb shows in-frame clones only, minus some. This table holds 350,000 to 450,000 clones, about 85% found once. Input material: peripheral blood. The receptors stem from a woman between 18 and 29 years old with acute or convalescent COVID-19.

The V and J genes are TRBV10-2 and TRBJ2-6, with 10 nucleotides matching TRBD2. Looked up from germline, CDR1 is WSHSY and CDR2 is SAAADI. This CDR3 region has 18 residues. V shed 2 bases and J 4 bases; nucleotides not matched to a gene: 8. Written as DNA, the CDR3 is TGCGCCAGCAGTGAGGGAGCGGGAGGGCCGGTAGGGGCCAACGTCCTGACTTTC. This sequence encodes CASSEGAGGPVGANVLTF.

The CDR3, as DNA: TGTGCCAGCAGTTACTCGGAGGGGGGGCACACAGATACGCAGTATTTT. It codes for CASSYSEGGHTDTQYF. The chain has TRBV6-2 or TRBV6-3 and TRBJ2-3, with a weak D call TRBD2 (7 bases). The germline V gene encodes CDR1 MNHEY and CDR2 SVGEGT. Between the trimmed V and J ends, which lost 0 bases and 2 bases, there was a span of 12 bases. The CDR3 is 16 residues long.

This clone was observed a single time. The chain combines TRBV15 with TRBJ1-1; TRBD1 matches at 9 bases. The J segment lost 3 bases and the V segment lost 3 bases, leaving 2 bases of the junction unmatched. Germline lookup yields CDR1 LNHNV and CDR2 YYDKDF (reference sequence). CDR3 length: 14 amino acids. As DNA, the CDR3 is TGTGCCACCAGCAGGGACAGGGGATACACTGAAGCTTTCTTT. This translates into CATSRDRGYTEAFF.